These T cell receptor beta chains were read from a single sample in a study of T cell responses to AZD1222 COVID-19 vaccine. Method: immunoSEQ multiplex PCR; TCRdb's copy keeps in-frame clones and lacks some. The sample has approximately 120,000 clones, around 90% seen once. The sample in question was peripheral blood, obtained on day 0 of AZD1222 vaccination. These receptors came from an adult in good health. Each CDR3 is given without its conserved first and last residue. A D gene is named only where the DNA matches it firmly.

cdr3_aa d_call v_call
ASSQDEQLYT NA TRBV3-1/TRBV3-2
ASSQVWDGSTEQF NA TRBV4-3
ASSQDWQNNEQF NA TRBV4-1
SVRTGFEQY TRBD1 TRBV29-1
ASSIPGLRGGEQY NA TRBV19
ASSVITGELF NA TRBV7-9
SAGGGAYGYT TRBD1 TRBV29-1
ASSEPGTGHTEAF TRBD1 TRBV25-1
ASSMRAFLYEQY NA TRBV19
ASSLGQGAAGYT TRBD1 TRBV5-1
ASTPTDSNYGYT NA TRBV19
ASSLWGQNSGANVLT TRBD1 TRBV7-2
ASSLGAESSYNSPLH NA TRBV5-1
AISGPRRTEAF NA TRBV10-3
ASSVAAFNSPLH NA TRBV9
ASSLDPINEKLF NA TRBV5-5
ASSRGPDNEQF NA TRBV19
ATSEAGYGGTGELF TRBD2 TRBV24-1
ASSIGTLGEKLF NA TRBV19
ASSFGDNTEAF NA TRBV12-3/TRBV12-4
ALGLGAGGSYNEQF TRBD2 TRBV30
ASSYSNVLYHEQY NA TRBV6-5
ASSLETGEDEQY TRBD1 TRBV5-6
AWSRGLWGPANTEAF TRBD1 TRBV30
ASSLVVIPAGQITGELF NA TRBV5-4
ASRAGTGTNYGYT TRBD1 TRBV19
ASRPSKETQY NA TRBV6-5
ASSPRGEAYEQY TRBD2 TRBV18
ASSLASGMVTEAF NA TRBV7-9
ASSFSGGYT NA TRBV12-3/TRBV12-4
ASTGTSDEQY TRBD2 TRBV5-1
ASSPGGVSNQPQH NA TRBV7-9
ASSLGTGVQPQH TRBD1 TRBV5-6